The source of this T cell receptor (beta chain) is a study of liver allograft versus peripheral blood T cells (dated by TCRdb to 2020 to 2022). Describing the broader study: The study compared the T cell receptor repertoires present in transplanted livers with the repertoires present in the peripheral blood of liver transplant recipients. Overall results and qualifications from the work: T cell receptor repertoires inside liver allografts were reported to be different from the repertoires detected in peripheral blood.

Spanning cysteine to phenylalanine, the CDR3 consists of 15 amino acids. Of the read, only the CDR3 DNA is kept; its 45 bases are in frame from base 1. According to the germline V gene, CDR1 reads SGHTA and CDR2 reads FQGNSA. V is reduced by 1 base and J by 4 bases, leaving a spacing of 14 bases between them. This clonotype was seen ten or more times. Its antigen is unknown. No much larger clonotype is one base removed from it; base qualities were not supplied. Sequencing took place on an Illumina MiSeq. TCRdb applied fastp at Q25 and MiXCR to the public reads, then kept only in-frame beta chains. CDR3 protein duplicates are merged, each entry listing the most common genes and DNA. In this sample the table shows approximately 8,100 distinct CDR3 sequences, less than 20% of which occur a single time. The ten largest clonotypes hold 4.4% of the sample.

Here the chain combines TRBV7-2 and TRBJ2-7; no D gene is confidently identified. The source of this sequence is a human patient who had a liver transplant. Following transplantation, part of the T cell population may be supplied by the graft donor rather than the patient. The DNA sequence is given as TGTGCCAGCAGCTTAGTGGGCGGCCGACCTTACGAGCAGTACTTC. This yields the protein CASSLVGGRPYEQYF.